A single sample is the source of the 20 T cell receptor beta chains below, sequenced in a study of cytomegalovirus exposure and HLA in healthy donors. With 60 Vbeta and 13 Jbeta primers, the PCR was carried out. Clones were sequenced by immunoSEQ multiplex PCR, and TCRdb holds only the in-frame ones, with some missing. The data contain some 93,000 clones, over 75% of them seen just once; the ten biggest clones take up 3% to 4%. The sequenced sample was PBMCs. The receptors derive from a man in his forties or fifties in good health and CMV-seronegative.

This sequence joins TRBV6-1 and TRBJ2-1, with 7 bases aligning to TRBD2. This CDR3 contains 14 residues. Germline V lookup: CDR1 MNHNS, CDR2 SASEGT. V was clipped by 8 bases and J by 7 bases; unmatched bases: 11. The DNA of the CDR3 is TGTGCCAGCCGCCCAGCGGGATTGGGGAATGAGCAGTTCTTC. Residues: CASRPAGLGNEQFF.

The chain recombines TRBV27 with TRBJ2-1; D might be TRBD1 (5 bases). CDR3 length: 12 amino acids. Germline-derived CDR1 and CDR2 are MNHEY and SMNVEV (reference sequence). Trimming cost V 3 bases and J 7 bases, with 7 bases left between them. As DNA, the CDR3 is TGTGCCAGCAGTTTGGGGCGGAATGAGCAGTTCTTC. This sequence encodes CASSLGRNEQFF.

CDR3 amino acids: CASSRSGRAGYEQYF. CDR3 DNA: TGTGCCAGCAGCCGTAGCGGGAGGGCCGGGTACGAGCAGTACTTC. The rearrangement joins TRBV7-2 to TRBJ2-7, with 11 bases lining up with TRBD2. Germline V gene sequence: CDR1 SGHTA, CDR2 FQGNSA. This CDR3 spans 15 amino acids. V lost 5 bases to trimming and J lost 4 bases; unmatched junction nucleotides: 7.

This chain uses TRBV7-9 with TRBJ2-7, with 7 bases identical to TRBD1. With V trimmed by 8 bases and J by 0 bases, 4 bases remained unmatched. The CDR3 is 13 residues long. Germline assignment: CDR1 SEHNR and CDR2 FQNEAQ (reference sequence). CDR3 amino acids: CASSGQPSYEQYF. The CDR3 DNA reads as TGTGCCAGCTCGGGACAGCCCTCCTACGAGCAGTACTTC.

CDR3 in amino acids: CAITKTREQGRSSYNEQFF. DNA of the CDR3: TGTGCCATCACCAAAACCAGAGAACAGGGTCGGAGCTCCTACAATGAGCAGTTCTTC. This chain links TRBV10-3 with TRBJ2-1, with D possibly matching TRBD1 (6 bases). Germline V gene data show CDR1 as ENHRY and CDR2 as SYGVKD. This CDR3 comprises 19 residues. V was pared by 7 bases and J by 0 bases, with 25 bases between.

The chain uses TRBV9 and TRBJ2-7; TRBD1 is a possible D gene (6 bases). The CDR3 is 15 amino acids. Looked up from germline, CDR1 is SGDLS and CDR2 is YYNGEE. The germline V and J ends were trimmed by 0 bases and 6 bases, with 16 bases remaining between them. The CDR3 bases are TGTGCCAGCAGCGTAGCCCCCAGTGGACAGTCCGAGCAGTACTTC. Protein product: CASSVAPSGQSEQYF.

This clone was picked up a small number of times. The J gene is TRBJ1-3, the V gene TRBV2; perhaps TRBD1 as D (6 bases). The germline V gene encodes CDR1 SNHLY and CDR2 FYNNEI. The CDR3 has 14 residues. Trimming took off 4 bases at V and 3 bases at J, with 10 bases between the two ends. CDR3 in DNA: TGTGCCAGCAGTGGAACAGGGAATGGAAACACCATATATTTT. This gives the protein CASSGTGNGNTIYF. The full variable domain, in which reference TRBV2 and TRBJ1-3 provide the parts outside the CDR3, is EPEVTQTPSHQVTQMGQEVILRCVPISNHLYFYWYRQILGQKVEFLVSFYNNEISEKSEIFDDQFSVERPDGSNFTLKIRSTKLEDSAMYFCASSGTGNGNTIYFGEGSWLTVV.

J is TRBJ2-5 and V is TRBV29-1; perhaps TRBD2 as D (5 bases). The tail of the sequence fits TRBJ2-7 better, so the J call may be wrong. CDR1 SQVTM and CDR2 ANQGSEA come from the germline V gene. This CDR3 is built from 13 residues. Here the CDR3 DNA reads TGCAGCGTTGATACGGGGAGCTCCTACGAGCAGTACTTC. It specifies CSVDTGSSYEQYF.

The chain employs TRBV27 and TRBJ2-7; no definite D call. The CDR3 runs 13 residues. The V gene's germline CDR1 is MNHEY and CDR2 SMNVEV (reference sequence). V gave up 1 base and J gave up 6 bases, with 10 bases separating them. CDR3 residues: CASSLFFFLEQYF. CDR3 DNA sequence: TGTGCCAGCAGTTTATTTTTCTTTCTCGAGCAGTACTTC.

The J gene is TRBJ2-7, the V gene TRBV27, with D unresolved. The CDR3 is 13 residues long. Germline V gene lookup returns CDR1 MNHEY and CDR2 SMNVEV (reference sequence). V was cut by 2 bases and J by 1 base, with 6 bases left in between. The CDR3 region has the DNA TGTGCCAGCAGTTTAGCCAGGTCCTACGAGCAGTACTTC. Its translation: CASSLARSYEQYF.

This chain links TRBV4-3 with TRBJ1-2; tentative D call: TRBD1 (5 bases). V was shortened by 0 bases and J by 4 bases, with 18 bases between the two germline ends. Germline V CDR1 and CDR2: LGHNA, YSLEER. This CDR3 spans 17 amino acids. CDR3 nucleotide sequence: TGCGCCAGCAGCCAAGATTACACGTCGCAGGGTACCTATGGCTACACCTTC. The encoded protein is CASSQDYTSQGTYGYTF.

The rearrangement links TRBV29-1 to TRBJ1-1, with D hard to call. Per germline, CDR1 SQVTM and CDR2 ANQGSEA. The CDR3 is 12 residues long. V shed 4 bases and J shed 6 bases, with 12 bases lying between them. The CDR3 DNA reads TGCAGCGTTGGACACCCCGGGGCTGAAGCTTTCTTT. As protein: CSVGHPGAEAFF.

The chain has TRBV7-2 and TRBJ2-3, with TRBD2 matching 11 bases. The germline V gene has CDR1 SGHTA and CDR2 FQGNSA. This CDR3 is 19 amino acids long. V was clipped by 1 base and J by 6 bases; unmatched bases: 15. CDR3: CASSLEVAGGGPAWDTQYF. In nucleotides, the CDR3 is TGTGCCAGCAGCTTAGAAGTAGCGGGAGGGGGACCTGCTTGGGATACGCAGTATTTT.

The chain has TRBV10-3 and TRBJ2-7; possibly TRBD1 for D (5 bases). CDR1 and CDR2 from the germline V gene are ENHRY and SYGVKD. V lost 4 bases and J 2 bases, leaving 12 bases between the germline ends. This CDR3 is built from 14 residues. The CDR3: CAISVGKGPYEQYF. Here the CDR3 DNA reads TGTGCCATCAGTGTGGGCAAGGGGCCCTACGAGCAGTACTTC.

V usage is TRBV28 and J usage is TRBJ1-1, with 11 bases that match TRBD1. The germline V gene has CDR1 MDHEN and CDR2 SYDVKM. With V trimmed by 10 bases and J by 10 bases, 11 bases remained unmatched. The CDR3 consists of 13 residues. CDR3 amino acids: CATRTGGGEGAFF. The CDR3 nucleotides are TGTGCCACTAGGACAGGGGGCGGAGAGGGAGCTTTCTTT.

This chain uses TRBV9 with TRBJ2-5; possibly TRBD1 for D (8 bases). The CDR3 consists of 15 residues. Germline loops: CDR1 SGDLS, CDR2 YYNGEE. Deletions cut 4 bases from V and 4 bases from J, with 17 bases between. The CDR3 coding sequence is TGTGCCAGCAGCCCTACAGGGGGGGGAGGAGAGACCCAGTACTTC. Translation: CASSPTGGGGETQYF. The complete variable domain, with remaining parts taken from reference TRBV9 and TRBJ2-5, reads DSGVTQTPKHLITATGQRVTLRCSPRSGDLSVYWYQQSLDQGLQFLIQYYNGEERAKGNILERFSAQQFPDLHSELNLSSLELGDSALYFCASSPTGGGGETQYFGPGTRLLVL.

Concerning this clone: The junction departs from the called germline gene at one end, perhaps through a read error. V and J are TRBV7-9 and TRBJ2-3; 10 bases fit TRBD2. The CDR3 runs to 16 residues. In germline, CDR1 is SEHNR, CDR2 FQNEAQ (reference sequence). The CDR3 region is CSSSLGLADSTDTQYF. The CDR3 DNA sequence: TGTTCCAGCAGCTTAGGACTAGCGGATAGCACAGATACGCAGTATTTT. Filled out from reference TRBV7-9 and TRBJ2-3, the complete variable domain reads DTGVSQNPRHKITKRGQNVTFRCDPISEHNRLYWYRQTLGQGPEFLTYFQNEAQLEKSRLLSDRFSAERPKGSFSTLEIQRTEQGDSAMYLCSSSLGLADSTDTQYFGPGTRLTVL.

This chain links TRBV28 with TRBJ2-5; 10 nucleotides line up with TRBD1. CDR1 MDHEN and CDR2 SYDVKM come from the germline V gene. CDR3 length: 15 residues. V gave up 6 bases and J gave up 5 bases; unmatched junction bases: 9. The CDR3 region is CASSPGTGEAETQYF. CDR3 nucleotides: TGTGCCAGCAGCCCCGGGACAGGGGAGGCGGAGACCCAGTACTTC. Full variable domain (missing parts from reference TRBV28 and TRBJ2-5): DVKVTQSSRYLVKRTGEKVFLECVQDMDHENMFWYRQDPGLGLRLIYFSYDVKMKEKGDIPEGYSVSREKKERFSLILESASTNQTSMYLCASSPGTGEAETQYFGPGTRLLVL.

This chain uses TRBV7-2 with TRBJ1-2; 7 bases line up with TRBD1. The germline V gene encodes CDR1 SGHTA and CDR2 FQGNSA. The CDR3 has 13 amino acids. The ends lost 2 bases at V and 12 bases at J; junction bases unmatched: 9. CDR3 nucleotides: TGTGCCAGCAGCTTACCCACAGGGGATCGTCACACCTTC. Translating gives CASSLPTGDRHTF.

The chain is built from TRBV5-1 and TRBJ2-5, with 10 bases lining up with TRBD1. CDR1 is SGHRS, CDR2 YFSETQ, per germline. The junction had 6 bases not matched to a gene; V was cut back by 2 bases and J by 5 bases. The CDR3 sequence is 15 residues long. The CDR3 sequence: CASSFGQGGMETQYF. In nucleotides, the CDR3 is TGCGCCAGCAGCTTCGGACAGGGGGGTATGGAGACCCAGTACTTC.